The following is a T cell receptor (beta chain) sequence with its context. The sample is drawn from a study of blood T cell repertoires in COVID-19. Study summary: The United States, Italy and Spain were the sources of the acute and convalescent COVID-19 samples. T cells, B-cell-depleted T cells, or PBMCs supplied cDNA or gDNA.

As handled by the study authors: Estimation of nucleated cell counts relied on the amplification of reference gene primers. The repertoire was sequenced with immunoSEQ multiplex PCR; TCRdb's copy has only in-frame clones and lacks some. V and J calls plus clone size are reproduced from that table; the DNA served to infer D and trimming. The sample yields 350,000 to 400,000 clones, roughly nine tenths seen once. Adults between about 18 and 95 years of age took part from about two dozen US areas. The V and J ends lost 2 bases and 0 bases respectively, with 8 bases between them. CDR3 length: 14 amino acids. The germline CDR1 and CDR2 sequences are KGHSH and LQKENI.

The chain has TRBV18 and TRBJ2-7; D is unresolved. The specimen was PBMCs or T cells enriched from blood (not recorded which). The sequence derives from a woman aged 25-40 years who had recovered from COVID-19. The CDR3 coding sequence is TGTGCCAGCTCACCAGGCCGGAGCTCCTACGAGCAGTACTTC. Encoded protein: CASSPGRSSYEQYF. Based on the CDR3 plus reference TRBV18 and TRBJ2-7, the full variable domain is NAGVMQNPRHLVRRRGQEARLRCSPMKGHSHVYWYRQLPEEGLKFMVYLQKENIIDESGMPKERFSAEFPKEGPSILRIQQVVRGDSAAYFCASSPGRSSYEQYFGPGTRLTVT.